The clone carrying this T cell receptor (beta chain) was seen repeatedly, ten times or more. What it recognizes is unknown. TCR beta libraries were built with iRepertoire HTBI primers and Arm-PCR of CDR3 regions. Original processing methods: In the combined samples, roughly 62 TRBV and under 15 TRBJ segments were identified. One entry per CDR3 protein results from TCRdb running MiXCR on the multiplex PCR reads. It is TCRdb's table, rather than the study itself, that gives the V and J calls and clone size. The sample has 450,000 to 600,000 distinct CDR3 sequences, approximately 13% seen once. The CDR3 sequence is 12 residues long. CDR1 is DFQATT and CDR2 is SNEGSKA in the germline V gene (reference sequence). With 0 bases removed from V and 12 bases from J, the gap between germline ends came to 12 bases. This sample was included in a study of regulatory T cells in long-lasting Graves disease. Study-wide context: Under 3 months of antithyroid drugs had been taken by newly diagnosed Graves' patients. Study-wide findings and caveats: TCR diversity in persistent Graves' patients was below that of newly diagnosed ones.

Time point indicated: newly diagnosed GD, antithyroid drugs for less than 3 months. The authors made the TCR library using RNA they extracted from PBMCs. These records were also assigned to another study, of T cells in Graves' hyperthyroidism and ophthalmopathy. That work contributes: Ophthalmopathy could be told apart from stable hyperthyroidism with a 13 V-J model.

The origin of this receptor is a man in his thirties or forties with Graves disease. The sample was peripheral blood mononuclear cells (PBMCs), taken at new diagnosis, from a patient treated with antithyroid drugs. This chain joins TRBV20-1 and TRBJ2-1; either TRBD1 or TRBD2 may supply D (6 bases each). In DNA, the CDR3 is TGCAGTGCTAGAGATAGGGGGGACGGGCAGTTCTTC. Protein sequence: CSARDRGDGQFF.